Listed below are T cell receptor beta chains from one sample, sequenced in a study of shared clonotypes between healthy human individuals. Generated by immunoSEQ multiplex PCR, the TCRdb table keeps only in-frame clones and is missing some. The sample contains roughly 2.6 million clones, around 90% of which appear only once. The sequenced sample was naive CD4+ T cells sorted from blood. The receptors come from a man aged 18 to 29 in good health. The conserved cysteine and the conserved F or W are not part of the CDR3 here.

TRBV5-4	ASSLEQGQPYEQY
TRBV6-6	ASSYPTGEREAF
TRBV5-1	ASSLGTGHTGELF
TRBV7-2	ASSLVAGGTYEQY
TRBV18	ASSPGGGYYEQY
TRBV12-5	ASGLVVGDTNTEAF
TRBV18	ASSKDTSYEQY
TRBV6-1	ASVRTTDYNEQF
TRBV4-3	ASSQAGRREGNEQF
TRBV19	ASNPGTGGNQPQH
TRBV9	ASSGGPSGGNNEQF
TRBV25-1	ASSGRQGGRNEQY
TRBV7-2	ASSLAASGRYNEQF
TRBV23-1	ASSQYWPPAEEGYEQY
TRBV6-5	ASSRTGENSPLH
TRBV2	ASRGISTDTQY
TRBV5-1	ASSSTSGSGETQY
TRBV6-1	ASSAQGGGFLEQY
TRBV20-1	SAVPVPEQY
TRBV7-9	ASSLLKLGTFSYNEQF
TRBV2	ASSEGMNTEAF
TRBV18	ASSPDRDNSPLH
TRBV5-1	ASSAGLAGPSYEQY
TRBV19	ASRSPASYNGQF
TRBV6-5	ASRDRAISGYT
TRBV10-3	ATTGQEKSPLH
TRBV4-3	ASSRGTGGNSPLH
TRBV19	ASGTVEANSGNTIY
TRBV6-5	ASSRTPGKGYT
TRBV30	AWSSPRQPQH
TRBV6-5	ASSYPFGQGSYEQY
TRBV6-5	ASRYARGPTDTQY
TRBV2	ASGTFPDTQY
TRBV7-2	ASSLAPIPSSYEQY
TRBV9	ASSVGLGGPNTDTQY
TRBV5-4	ASSLSEKETQY
TRBV5-5	ASSLGPAPDSPLH
TRBV5-1	ASSFGDRGAGGYT
TRBV27	ASSLPPRTGRTEAF
TRBV6-1	ASSEGTAGSYEQY
TRBV6-5	ASSAGSTGEKLF
TRBV4-1	ASSQDAMRLKGANSGANVLT
TRBV7-2	ASSFNSGAQF
TRBV10-3	AISESGAGNQPQH
TRBV19	ASSIGPVNSPLH
TRBV7-9	ALSTLKLGRGLGGYT
TRBV2	ASSSDRGRGYT
TRBV21-1	ASSRTDRDRVPYEQY
TRBV6-5	ASSYSGQGRNSPLH
TRBV27	ASSFTSGFSWGYGYT